Listed below are T cell receptor beta chains from one sample, sequenced in a study of tumor-infiltrating lymphocytes in glioblastoma multiforme. Via MiXCR, TCRdb re-called the multiplex PCR reads, giving one row per CDR3 protein. The table has about 13,000 distinct CDR3 sequences, around 70% seen once. The sequenced sample consisted of brain tumor tissue. Every receptor here comes from a male donor with glioblastoma. The CDR3 runs from the conserved cysteine through the conserved F or W. Each record gives: J gene, V gene, D gene, clone size, CDR3 protein, CDR3 DNA. The D gene is left open where the match is weak. Size is omitted from some rows. Given values are once, few, many or a class for expanded clones.

J gene: TRBJ1-2
V gene: TRBV7-2
D gene: .
clone size: .
CDR3 protein: CASSPQGGSYGYTF
CDR3 DNA: TGTGCCAGCAGCCCCCAGGGCGGAAGCTATGGCTACACCTTC

J gene: TRBJ2-5
V gene: TRBV20-1
D gene: .
clone size: .
CDR3 protein: CNARDLGLAEETQYF
CDR3 DNA: TGTAATGCTAGAGATTTGGGATTAGCGGAAGAGACCCAGTACTTC

J gene: TRBJ1-1
V gene: TRBV5-1
D gene: .
clone size: many
CDR3 protein: CASSFDGVTEAFF
CDR3 DNA: TGCGCCAGCAGCTTCGACGGTGTCACTGAAGCTTTCTTT

J gene: TRBJ1-5
V gene: TRBV5-5
D gene: .
clone size: .
CDR3 protein: CASSLASDSSNQPQHF
CDR3 DNA: TGTGCCAGCAGCTTGGCTAGCGACAGTAGCAATCAGCCCCAGCATTTT

J gene: TRBJ2-3
V gene: TRBV29-1
D gene: .
clone size: .
CDR3 protein: CSLARTRTDMQYF
CDR3 DNA: TGCAGCTTAGCCAGGACTCGCACAGATATGCAGTATTTT

J gene: TRBJ2-7
V gene: TRBV5-6
D gene: .
clone size: .
CDR3 protein: CASSMGRSSYEQYF
CDR3 DNA: TGTGCTAGCAGCATGGGACGGAGCTCCTACGAGCAGTACTTC

J gene: TRBJ2-7
V gene: TRBV10-3
D gene: .
clone size: .
CDR3 protein: CTISEVSYKQYF
CDR3 DNA: TGTACCATCAGTGAGGTCTCCTACAAGCAGTACTTC

J gene: TRBJ1-5
V gene: TRBV6-2/TRBV6-3
D gene: .
clone size: once
CDR3 protein: CASSYSISNQPQHF
CDR3 DNA: TGTGCCAGCAGTTACTCCATTAGCAATCAGCCCCAGCATTTT

J gene: TRBJ1-5
V gene: TRBV6-5
D gene: .
clone size: .
CDR3 protein: CASRIAEEQPQHF
CDR3 DNA: TGTGCCAGCAGAATCGCGGAAGAGCAGCCCCAGCATTTT

J gene: TRBJ2-7
V gene: TRBV7-9
D gene: .
clone size: .
CDR3 protein: CASSSGVYEQYF
CDR3 DNA: TGTGCCAGCAGCTCGGGGGTTTACGAGCAGTACTTC

J gene: TRBJ2-5
V gene: TRBV29-1
D gene: .
clone size: .
CDR3 protein: CIVSWGLGGGETQYF
CDR3 DNA: TGCATCGTCTCTTGGGGGCTTGGTGGTGGAGAGACCCAGTACTTC

J gene: TRBJ1-1
V gene: TRBV28
D gene: .
clone size: few
CDR3 protein: CASSPGVLVVNTEAFF
CDR3 DNA: TGTGCCAGCAGTCCAGGGGTGTTAGTGGTGAACACTGAAGCTTTCTTT

J gene: TRBJ2-5
V gene: TRBV5-4
D gene: TRBD2
clone size: medium-sized
CDR3 protein: CASSPSGGRAMRETQYF
CDR3 DNA: TGTGCCAGCTCCCCGTCCGGCGGGAGGGCTATGAGGGAGACCCAGTACTTC

J gene: TRBJ1-1
V gene: TRBV4-1
D gene: TRBD1
clone size: .
CDR3 protein: CASSQTQGIGDTEALF
CDR3 DNA: TGCGCCAGCAGCCAGACACAGGGGATAGGGGACACTGAAGCTCTCTTT

J gene: TRBJ1-4
V gene: TRBV28
D gene: .
clone size: .
CDR3 protein: CASNFRGPNEKLFF
CDR3 DNA: TGTGCCAGCAATTTCCGCGGCCCTAATGAAAAACTGTTTTTT

J gene: TRBJ1-4
V gene: TRBV11-2
D gene: .
clone size: large
CDR3 protein: CASSLNQNEKLFF
CDR3 DNA: TGTGCCAGCAGCCTCAACCAGAATGAAAAACTGTTTTTT

J gene: TRBJ2-1
V gene: TRBV12-5
D gene: .
clone size: .
CDR3 protein: CAGGLSPYRYNERFF
CDR3 DNA: TGTGCTGGTGGTTTGAGTCCTTACCGTTACAATGAGCGGTTCTTC

J gene: TRBJ1-3
V gene: TRBV4-1
D gene: .
clone size: .
CDR3 protein: CASSQVLKVSGNTIYF
CDR3 DNA: TGCGCCAGCAGCCAAGTCCTAAAGGTCTCTGGAAACACCATATATTTT

J gene: TRBJ2-7
V gene: TRBV2
D gene: TRBD1
clone size: many
CDR3 protein: CASRGQTYEQYF
CDR3 DNA: TGTGCCAGCAGGGGACAGACCTACGAGCAGTACTTC

J gene: TRBJ2-7
V gene: TRBV10-1
D gene: TRBD1
clone size: medium-sized
CDR3 protein: CASSGIGTGDLYEQYF
CDR3 DNA: TGCGCCAGCAGTGGAATTGGGACAGGGGATTTATACGAGCAGTACTTC

J gene: TRBJ2-3
V gene: TRBV5-5
D gene: .
clone size: .
CDR3 protein: CASSFIGGIGTDTQYF
CDR3 DNA: TGTGCCAGCAGCTTTATTGGGGGAATCGGCACAGATACGCAGTATTTT

J gene: TRBJ1-5
V gene: TRBV4-2
D gene: .
clone size: .
CDR3 protein: CASSQDLASNQPQHF
CDR3 DNA: TGTGCCAGCAGCCAAGATTTGGCCAGCAATCAGCCCCAGCATTTT

J gene: TRBJ2-5
V gene: TRBV2
D gene: TRBD2
clone size: few
CDR3 protein: CASIKGPSGSETQYF
CDR3 DNA: TGTGCCAGCATCAAGGGTCCAAGCGGGAGCGAGACCCAGTACTTC

J gene: TRBJ2-7
V gene: TRBV20-1
D gene: TRBD2
clone size: .
CDR3 protein: CSARDWTSDYEEYF
CDR3 DNA: TGCAGTGCTAGAGATTGGACTAGCGACTACGAGGAGTACTTC

J gene: TRBJ1-5
V gene: TRBV28
D gene: .
clone size: .
CDR3 protein: CSSSFQGPQHF
CDR3 DNA: TGTTCCAGCAGTTTCCAGGGGCCCCAACATTTT

J gene: TRBJ1-4
V gene: TRBV30
D gene: TRBD1
clone size: .
CDR3 protein: CAWSVGDSREKLFF
CDR3 DNA: TGTGCCTGGAGTGTAGGGGACAGTCGGGAAAAACTGTTTTTT

J gene: TRBJ2-7
V gene: TRBV6-1
D gene: .
clone size: .
CDR3 protein: CTSTLNRDSGDEQYF
CDR3 DNA: TGTACCAGCACCCTTAACAGGGATTCGGGGGACGAGCAGTACTTC

J gene: TRBJ2-1
V gene: TRBV11-2
D gene: .
clone size: .
CDR3 protein: CASSLVPASCAYNEQFF
CDR3 DNA: TGTGCCAGCAGCTTAGTCCCAGCTAGCTGCGCCTACAATGAGCAGTTCTTC

J gene: TRBJ2-7
V gene: TRBV5-4
D gene: .
clone size: medium-sized
CDR3 protein: CASSPEQGTHEQYF
CDR3 DNA: TGTGCCAGCAGCCCTGAACAGGGAACCCACGAGCAGTACTTC

J gene: TRBJ2-6
V gene: TRBV5-8
D gene: TRBD1
clone size: .
CDR3 protein: CASSTSGTGGFGANVMTF
CDR3 DNA: TGTGCCAGCAGCACTTCCGGGACAGGGGGTTTTGGGGCCAACGTCATGACTTTC